This entry concerns a single T cell receptor beta chain. No antigen is known for it. These data are taken from a study of response to subunit inactivated influenza vaccine. Study-wide results and limits: Researchers suggested that each seasonal influenza vaccination recruits few new T cells.

TCRdb redid the calling of the RT-PCR reads with MiXCR, one entry per CDR3 protein. The profile shows 450,000 to 550,000 distinct CDR3 sequences, about 25% of them singletons. Per germline, CDR1 MNHEY and CDR2 SVGEGT. V was cut by 2 bases and J by 2 bases, with 10 bases left in between. This CDR3 contains 15 residues. Sequencing used CD4+ T cells sorted from PBMCs, obtained 4 to 6 days after vaccination. The source is a man aged 50 to 59 who received an inactivated influenza vaccine. The chain carries TRBV6-2 or TRBV6-3 and TRBJ1-3; D is possibly TRBD1 (5 bases). Here the CDR3 DNA reads TGTGCCAGCAGTTACGGACATCCAGCTGGAAACACCATATATTTT. As protein: CASSYGHPAGNTIYF.